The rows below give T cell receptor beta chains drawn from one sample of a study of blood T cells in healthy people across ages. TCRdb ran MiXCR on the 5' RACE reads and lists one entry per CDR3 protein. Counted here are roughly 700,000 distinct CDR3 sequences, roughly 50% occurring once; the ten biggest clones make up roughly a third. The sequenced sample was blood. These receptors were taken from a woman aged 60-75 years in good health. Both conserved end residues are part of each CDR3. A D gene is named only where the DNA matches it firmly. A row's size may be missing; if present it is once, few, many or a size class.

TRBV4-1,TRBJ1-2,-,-,TGCGCCAGCAGCCAAGATTTGCCAGAAGGACATGGCTACACCTTC,CASSQDLPEGHGYTF
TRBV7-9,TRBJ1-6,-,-,TGTGCCAGCAGCTTTAGCAGGGTAACGTATAATTCACCCCTCCACTTT,CASSFSRVTYNSPLHF
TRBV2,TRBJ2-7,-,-,TGTGCCAGCACGCGGTTGTCCTACGAGCAGTACTTC,CASTRLSYEQYF
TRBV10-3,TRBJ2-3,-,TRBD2,TGTGCCATCAGCCCTAAGGGAGGGCCGGCAGATACGCAGTATTTT,CAISPKGGPADTQYF
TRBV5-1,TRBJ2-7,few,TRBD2,TGCGCCAGCCGACGGCGTAGCGGGAGGGAGGCCTACGAGCAGTACTTC,CASRRRSGREAYEQYF
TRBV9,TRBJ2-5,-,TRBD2,TGTGCCAGCAGCGTAGCGGGAGGGCCCGGAGAGACCCAGTACTTC,CASSVAGGPGETQYF
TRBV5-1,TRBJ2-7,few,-,TGCGCCAGCAGCTTGGGGCCGGAACCCTCTACGAAGCAGTACTTC,CASSLGPEPSTKQYF
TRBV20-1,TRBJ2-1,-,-,TGCAGTGCTAGAGTGGTAGGGGCGTCGATCAATGAGCAGTTCTTC,CSARVVGASINEQFF
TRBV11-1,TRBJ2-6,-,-,TGTGCCAGCAGCTTTGAAGGTCGGGGCTCTGGGGCCAACGTCCTGACTTTC,CASSFEGRGSGANVLTF
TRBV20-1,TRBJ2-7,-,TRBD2,TGCAGTGCGAGACTAGCGGGAGGTGGAGAGCAGTACTTC,CSARLAGGGEQYF
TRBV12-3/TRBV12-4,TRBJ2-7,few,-,TGTGCCAGCAGTTTTTCCTTCGGGGTCCACGAGCAGTACTTC,CASSFSFGVHEQYF
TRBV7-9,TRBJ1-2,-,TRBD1,TGTGCCAGCAGAACCCACGGGGCCCAGGGGGCTTATGGCTACACCTTC,CASRTHGAQGAYGYTF
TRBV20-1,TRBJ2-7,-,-,TGCAGTGCTAGAAACCCCCCTCCTAGTTACTTCGAGCAGTACTTC,CSARNPPPSYFEQYF
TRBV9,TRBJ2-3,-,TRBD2,TGTGCCAGCAGCGTAGGCACTAGCGGGAGTGTAGATACGCAGTATTTT,CASSVGTSGSVDTQYF
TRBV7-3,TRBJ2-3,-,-,TGTGCCAGCAGCCTCTCCGGGACACGAGGGACAGATACGCAGTATTTT,CASSLSGTRGTDTQYF
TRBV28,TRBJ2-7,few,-,TGTGCCAGCAGTTTAGGGGGGAGAGTGCACGAGCAGTACTTC,CASSLGGRVHEQYF
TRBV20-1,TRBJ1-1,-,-,TGCAGTGCCCAGGGGTTCGCGAACACTGAAGCTTTCTTT,CSAQGFANTEAFF
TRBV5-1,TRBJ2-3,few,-,TGCGCCAGCAGCTTGCAGGGTCCCAGCACAGATACGCAGTATTTT,CASSLQGPSTDTQYF
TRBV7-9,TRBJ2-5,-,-,TGTGCCAGCAGCTTAGAGTCTCCTACCCAGTACTTC,CASSLESPTQYF
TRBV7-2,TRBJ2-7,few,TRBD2,TGTGCCAGCAGCCTGTTACGGGGGGGGTCACCCTACGAGCAGTACTTC,CASSLLRGGSPYEQYF
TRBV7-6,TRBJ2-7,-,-,TGTGCCAGCAGCTCCGGACTCCACGAGCAGTACTTC,CASSSGLHEQYF
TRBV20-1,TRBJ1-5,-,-,TGCAGTGCCAGACAGGACCTCACGCCCCAGCATTTT,CSARQDLTPQHF
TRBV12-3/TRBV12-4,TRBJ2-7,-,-,TGTGTCAGCGGTGCGTTCTCCTACAATGAGCAGTACTTC,CVSGAFSYNEQYF
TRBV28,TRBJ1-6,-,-,TGTGCCAGCGACAGCCATAATTCACCCCTCCACTTT,CASDSHNSPLHF
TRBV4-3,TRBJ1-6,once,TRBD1,TGCGCCAGCAGCCAAGGGACAGGGGAAAAAAATTCACCCCTCCACTTT,CASSQGTGEKNSPLHF
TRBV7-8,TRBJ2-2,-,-,TGTGCCAGCAGCTTAGTGGGTAGCCGGACCGGGGGGCTGTTTTTT,CASSLVGSRTGGLFF
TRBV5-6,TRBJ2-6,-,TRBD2,TGTGCCAGCAGCTTTGCGGGGGTTGGGGCCAACGTCCTGACTTTC,CASSFAGVGANVLTF
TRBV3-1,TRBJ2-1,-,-,TGTGCCAGCAGCCAAGAGAGCGTCTCCTACAATGAGCAGTTCTTC,CASSQESVSYNEQFF
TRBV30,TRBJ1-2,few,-,TGTGCCTGGAGTCACAGGGATCCTCGGGGCTACACCTTC,CAWSHRDPRGYTF
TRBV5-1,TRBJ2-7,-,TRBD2,TGCGGCAGCAGCTTGCAGAGCGGGAGGGCCTCCTACGAGCAGTACTTC,CGSSLQSGRASYEQYF
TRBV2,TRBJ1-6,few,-,TGTGCCAGCAGTGAGGGACGGGTAGGCTCACCCCTCCACTTT,CASSEGRVGSPLHF
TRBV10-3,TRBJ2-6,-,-,TGTGCCATCAGCGAGGTCTCTGGGGCCAACGTCCTGACTTTC,CAISEVSGANVLTF
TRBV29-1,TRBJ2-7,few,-,TGCAGCGTTGTACCAGACAGGTCCTACGAGCAGTACTTC,CSVVPDRSYEQYF
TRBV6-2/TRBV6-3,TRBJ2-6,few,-,TGTGCCAGCAGTTACTCGAGCTCTGGGGCCAACGTCCTGACTTTC,CASSYSSSGANVLTF
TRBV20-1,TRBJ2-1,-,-,TGCAGTGCTACCCACCCCCGGGGGAGCTCCTACAATGAGCAGTTCTTC,CSATHPRGSSYNEQFF
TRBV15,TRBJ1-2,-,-,TGTGCCACCAGCAGAGATGGAGCACGGGGCTACACCTTC,CATSRDGARGYTF
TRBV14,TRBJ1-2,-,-,TGTGCCAGCAGCCAAGTGGCAGGGTTCGATGGCTACACCTTC,CASSQVAGFDGYTF
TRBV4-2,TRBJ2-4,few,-,TGTGCCAGCAGCCAAGGCGCGTCTACACTAGTGGGGAACATTCAGTACTTC,CASSQGASTLVGNIQYF
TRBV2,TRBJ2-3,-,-,TGTGCCACCCAGGGGAGCCTGACAGATACGCAGTATTTT,CATQGSLTDTQYF
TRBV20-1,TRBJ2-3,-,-,TGCAGTGCGAGCCCCCACACAGATACGCAGTATTTT,CSASPHTDTQYF
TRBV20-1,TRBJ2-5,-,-,TGCAGTGCTGACTACGGAAGGGACAGCGGGTGGGAAGAGACCCAGTACTTC,CSADYGRDSGWEETQYF
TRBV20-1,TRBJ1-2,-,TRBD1,TGCAGTGCTAGAGCCCCGGGACAGGGGGGGGGCTACACCTTC,CSARAPGQGGGYTF
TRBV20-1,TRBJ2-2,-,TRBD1,TGCAGTGCTCCCGGGACAGGCGGCACCGGGGAGCTGTTTTTT,CSAPGTGGTGELFF
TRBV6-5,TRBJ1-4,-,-,TGTGCCAGCCGCCTAGAGGCAGAAAATGAAAAACTGTTTTTT,CASRLEAENEKLFF
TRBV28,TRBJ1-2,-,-,TGTGCCAGCAGTTTATCACGGGGTCGAGGCTACACCTTC,CASSLSRGRGYTF
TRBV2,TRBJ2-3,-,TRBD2,TGTGCCAGCAGTGACCCTGGACTAGCGTCTAGCACAGATACGCAGTATTTT,CASSDPGLASSTDTQYF
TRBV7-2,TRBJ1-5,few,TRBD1,TGTGCCAGCAGCCAGACAGGGAACAATCAGCCCCAGCATTTT,CASSQTGNNQPQHF
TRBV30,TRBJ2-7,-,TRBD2,TGTGCCTGGAGCGCCGCTAGCGGGCGATCCTACGAGCAGTACTTC,CAWSAASGRSYEQYF
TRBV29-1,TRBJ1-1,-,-,TGCAGCGTTGAAGTTCAAGAGCGGACTGAAGCTTTCTTT,CSVEVQERTEAFF
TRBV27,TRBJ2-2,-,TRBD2,TGTGCCAGCGTTAGCGGGTCAGGGATCGGGGAGCTGTTTTTT,CASVSGSGIGELFF
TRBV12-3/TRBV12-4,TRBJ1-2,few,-,TGTGCCAGCAGTTTGGTTCATGGCTACACCTTC,CASSLVHGYTF
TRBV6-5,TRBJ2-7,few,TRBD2,TGTGCCAGCAGTTACCTTTCCGGGACTACACCCTACGAGCAGTACTTC,CASSYLSGTTPYEQYF